The 4 T cell receptor beta chains below come from one sample, sequenced in a study of Tregs in tolerant kidney transplant recipients. Repertoires were generated with immunoSEQ multiplex PCR, while TCRdb's copy carries only in-frame clones and drops some. The top ten clones hold approximately 0.59% of a sample with roughly 120,000 clones, around 91% of them seen once. The sequenced sample was CD4+ T cells from blood. The receptors derive from a human donor in good health.

This chain connects TRBV11-2 to TRBJ1-2, with D perhaps matching TRBD1 (5 bases). This CDR3 is built from 14 residues. V lost 5 bases to trimming and J lost 8 bases, with 18 bases between them. Germline CDR1 SGHAT, CDR2 FQNNGV. CDR3 loop: CASSPDEGSGGYTF. The CDR3 region has the DNA TGTGCCAGCAGCCCAGATGAGGGGTCGGGAGGCTACACCTTC. The full variable domain, with the rest looked up from reference TRBV11-2 and TRBJ1-2, is EAGVAQSPRYKIIEKRQSVAFWCNPISGHATLYWYQQILGQGPKLLIQFQNNGVVDDSQLPKDRFSAERLKGVDSTLKIQPAKLEDSAVYLCASSPDEGSGGYTFGSGTRLTVV.

The J gene is TRBJ1-2, the V gene TRBV15; 12 bases align to TRBD1. The CDR3 is made up of 18 amino acids. V shed 1 base and J 1 base; nucleotides not matched to a gene: 7. CDR1 is LNHNV, CDR2 YYDKDF, per germline (reference sequence). The CDR3 DNA is TGTGCCACCAGCAGAGGGATCGGGACAGGGGGCTTTAACTATGGCTACACCTTC. It encodes CATSRGIGTGGFNYGYTF. Based on the CDR3 plus reference TRBV15 and TRBJ1-2, the full variable domain is DAMVIQNPRYQVTQFGKPVTLSCSQTLNHNVMYWYQQKSSQAPKLLFHYYDKDFNNEADTPDNFQSRRPNTSFCFLDIRSPGLGDTAMYLCATSRGIGTGGFNYGYTFGSGTRLTVV.

The rearrangement links TRBV2 to TRBJ2-1; 9 bases line up with TRBD1. Trimming took 6 bases from V and 15 from J; bases not matched to a gene: 6. Germline V lookup: CDR1 SNHLY, CDR2 FYNNEI. This CDR3 has 11 amino acids. The CDR3 loop is CASSGTGYGFF. The DNA of the CDR3 is TGTGCCAGCAGCGGGACAGGGTACGGGTTCTTC.

The rearrangement links TRBV21-1 to TRBJ2-4; the table's D call, TRBD2, has no DNA check behind it. TRBV21-1 is recorded as a pseudogene. The CDR3 loop spans 18 amino acids. The CDR3 sequence: CASSKVKGLAIGQNIQYF. In DNA form, the CDR3 reads TGTGCCAGCAGCAAAGTAAAGGGACTAGCCATTGGCCAAAACATTCAGTACTTC.